These 12 T cell receptor beta chains were sequenced from one sample in a study of identical twins. TCRdb ran MiXCR on the 5' RACE reads and lists one entry per CDR3 protein. The repertoire holds 700,000 or so distinct CDR3 sequences, with about 9.4% as singletons. These data were also reused for a study on yellow fever vaccine responses in identical twins.

Sequencing was done on a sample of PBMCs. The receptor set was obtained from a woman aged 18 to 35 in good health.

The chain employs TRBV7-9 and TRBJ2-1; D is undetermined. From germline, CDR1 is SEHNR and CDR2 FQNEAQ (reference sequence). Between the trimmed V and J ends, which lost 5 bases and 0 bases, there was a span of 11 bases. CDR3 length: 15 residues. The CDR3 reads CASSKAQSSYNEQFF. The DNA of the CDR3 is TGTGCCAGCAGCAAGGCGCAAAGCTCCTACAATGAGCAGTTCTTC. The whole variable domain, filled in from reference TRBV7-9 and TRBJ2-1, reads DTGVSQNPRHKITKRGQNVTFRCDPISEHNRLYWYRQTLGQGPEFLTYFQNEAQLEKSRLLSDRFSAERPKGSFSTLEIQRTEQGDSAMYLCASSKAQSSYNEQFFGPGTRLTVL.

This clonotype appeared many times. V usage is TRBV10-2 and J usage is TRBJ2-1; TRBD1 matches 8 bases. The junction had 6 bases not matched to a gene; V was cut back by 6 bases and J by 5 bases. The CDR3 is 14 residues long. CDR1 is WSHSY, CDR2 SAAADI, per germline. As DNA, the CDR3 is TGCGCCAGCAGAGCCGGGACAGGTCACAATGAGCAGTTCTTC. Its translation: CASRAGTGHNEQFF.

This clonotype was counted many times. V gene TRBV4-1 combines with J gene TRBJ1-5; D is undetermined. The V and J ends lost 0 bases and 7 bases respectively, with 13 bases between them. There are 15 residues in the CDR3. The V gene's germline CDR1 is MGHRA and CDR2 YSYEKL. This chain's CDR3 is CASSQDLSAGQPQHF. Written as DNA, the CDR3 is TGCGCCAGCAGCCAAGATCTATCGGCGGGGCAGCCCCAGCATTTT.

V is TRBV7-2 and J is TRBJ2-2; 12 bases agree with TRBD1. With 8 bases clipped from V and 6 bases from J, the junction kept 7 bases outside the gene matches. Germline V CDR1 and CDR2: SGHTA, FQGNSA. The CDR3 has 15 amino acids. The CDR3 nucleotides are TGTGCCAGCTCAGAGGGGACAGGGGGCCCCGGGGAGCTGTTTTTT. The encoded protein is CASSEGTGGPGELFF.

J is TRBJ2-1 and V is TRBV6-2 or TRBV6-3, with 7 nucleotides matching TRBD1. The CDR3 covers 13 residues. Looked up from germline, CDR1 is MNHEY and CDR2 is SVGEGT. After removal of 5 bases from V and 10 bases from J, the junction contained 8 bases not matched to a gene. The CDR3 protein is CASSLGTATEQFF. The CDR3 bases are TGTGCCAGCAGTCTCGGGACAGCGACAGAGCAGTTCTTC.

This clonotype has ten or more counts. J is TRBJ2-7 and V is TRBV29-1; TRBD1 aligns across 7 bases. Looked up from germline, CDR1 is SQVTM and CDR2 is ANQGSEA. V trimming: 5 bases; J trimming: 3 bases; junction bases outside the gene matches: 10. The CDR3 has 14 amino acids. Here the CDR3 reads CSVSKLGQNYEQYF. CDR3 in DNA: TGCAGCGTTTCCAAACTGGGACAGAACTACGAGCAGTACTTC.

This clonotype was counted at least ten times. The V and J genes are TRBV7-8 and TRBJ1-5; 7 nucleotides agree with TRBD1. CDR1 and CDR2 (germline): SGHVS, FQNEAQ. Trimming removed 5 bases from V and 5 bases from J; junction bases left unmatched: 6. The CDR3 runs 14 residues. CDR3 sequence (DNA): TGTGCCAGCAGCGAAAGACAGGGTGATCAGCCCCAGCATTTT. Translating gives CASSERQGDQPQHF.

This clonotype was seen a few times. V is TRBV5-1 and J is TRBJ2-7; 8 nucleotides line up with TRBD2. There are 17 residues in the CDR3. The ends lost 4 bases at V and 1 base at J; junction bases unmatched: 13. CDR1 is SGHRS, CDR2 YFSETQ, per germline. The CDR3 loop is CASSPQEWLAGSYEQYF. Written as DNA, the CDR3 is TGCGCCAGCAGCCCTCAAGAGTGGCTAGCGGGTTCCTACGAGCAGTACTTC. Based on the CDR3 plus reference TRBV5-1 and TRBJ2-7, the full variable domain is KAGVTQTPRYLIKTRGQQVTLSCSPISGHRSVSWYQQTPGQGLQFLFEYFSETQRNKGNFPGRFSGRQFSNSRSEMNVSTLELGDSALYLCASSPQEWLAGSYEQYFGPGTRLTVT.

The chain recombines TRBV18 with TRBJ2-7; TRBD1 agrees at 7 bases. Looked up from germline, CDR1 is KGHSH and CDR2 is LQKENI. The CDR3 totals 14 residues. After removal of 3 bases from V and 2 bases from J, the junction contained 4 bases not matched to a gene. The CDR3 DNA reads as TGTGCCAGCTCACCCGAGGACAGGCCCTACGAGCAGTACTTC. Translating gives CASSPEDRPYEQYF.

This clonotype was seen at least ten times. The genes are TRBV13 and TRBJ2-6; no clear D. In germline, CDR1 is PRHDT, CDR2 FYEKMQ (reference sequence). V was shortened by 3 bases and J by 0 bases, with 6 bases between the two germline ends. The CDR3 covers 15 residues. This CDR3 is CASSFGSSGANVLTF. Here the CDR3 DNA reads TGTGCCAGCAGCTTTGGCAGCTCTGGGGCCAACGTCCTGACTTTC.

This clonotype came up a few times. The chain joins TRBV7-6 to TRBJ2-7; 11 bases fit TRBD1. Trimming cost V 0 bases and J 3 bases; bases outside gene matches: 4. CDR3 length: 16 amino acids. Germline V gene sequence: CDR1 SGHVS, CDR2 FNYEAQ. The CDR3 region is CASSLAGQGALYEQYF. The CDR3 coding sequence is TGTGCCAGCAGCTTAGCCGGACAGGGGGCCCTCTACGAGCAGTACTTC.

Here the CDR3 DNA reads TGCAGTGCTCACCCCAGGGGGCTAGGTGGCTACACCTTC. Protein: CSAHPRGLGGYTF. This chain links TRBV20-1 with TRBJ1-2, with TRBD1 matching over 8 bases. After removal of 5 bases from V and 7 bases from J, the junction contained 9 bases not matched to a gene. The CDR3 contains 13 residues. Germline-derived CDR1 and CDR2 are DFQATT and SNEGSKA (reference sequence).